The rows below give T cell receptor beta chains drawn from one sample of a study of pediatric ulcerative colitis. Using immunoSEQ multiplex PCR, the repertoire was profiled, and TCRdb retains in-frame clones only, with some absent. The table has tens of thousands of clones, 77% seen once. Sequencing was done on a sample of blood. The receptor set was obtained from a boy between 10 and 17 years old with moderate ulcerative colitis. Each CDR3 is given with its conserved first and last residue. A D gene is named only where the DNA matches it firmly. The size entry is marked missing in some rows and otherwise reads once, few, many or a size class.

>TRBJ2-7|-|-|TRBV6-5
TGTGCCAGCAGTTACTCAACCTACGAGCAGTACTTC
CASSYSTYEQYF
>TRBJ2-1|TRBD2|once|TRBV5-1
TGCGCCAGCAGCCCCACTAGCGGGAGGGCCCCCGAGCAGTTCTTC
CASSPTSGRAPEQFF
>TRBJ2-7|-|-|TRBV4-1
TGCGCCAGCAGCCAGGGTCGGGGCAGGGGTCGCCACGAGCAGTACTTC
CASSQGRGRGRHEQYF
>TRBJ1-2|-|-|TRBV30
TGTGCCTGGACCCGAGAGGTGGCTCGCGGCTACACCTTC
CAWTREVARGYTF
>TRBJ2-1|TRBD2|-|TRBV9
TGTGCCAGCAGCGCATCAACCTGGGGGGGTGAGCAGTTCTTC
CASSASTWGGEQFF
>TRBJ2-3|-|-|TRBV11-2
TGTGCCAGCAGCTTAGAAATGTGGAGTGGGGATACGCAGTATTTT
CASSLEMWSGDTQYF
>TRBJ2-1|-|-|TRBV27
TGTGCCAGCAGACGAGACGCCGGCTCCTACAATGAGCAGTTCTTC
CASRRDAGSYNEQFF
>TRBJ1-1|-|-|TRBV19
TGTGCCAGTAGTATGGTAGGCCTCGGGCTGGCTGAAGCTTTCTTT
CASSMVGLGLAEAFF
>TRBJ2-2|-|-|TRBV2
TGTGCCAGCAACCTCCAGACAGGTACAGAATCGAACACCGGGGAGCTGTTTTTT
CASNLQTGTESNTGELFF
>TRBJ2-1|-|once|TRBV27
TGTGCCAGCAGTTTTCGTAGGGTCAATGAGCAGTTCTTC
CASSFRRVNEQFF
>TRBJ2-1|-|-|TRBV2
TGTGCCAGCAATCCCAGGGGGGTCTACAATGAGCAGTTCTTC
CASNPRGVYNEQFF
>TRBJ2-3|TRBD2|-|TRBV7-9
TGTGCCAGCAGCTTCGGACTAGCAACAGATACGCAGTATTTT
CASSFGLATDTQYF
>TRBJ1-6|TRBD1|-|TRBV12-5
TGTGCTAGTGGTTTGGACAGGGGTGAGTATAATTCACCCCTCCACTTT
CASGLDRGEYNSPLHF
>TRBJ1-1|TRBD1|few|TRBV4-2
TGTGCCAGCAGCCAATGGACAGGGAGCAACACTGAAGCTTTCTTT
CASSQWTGSNTEAFF
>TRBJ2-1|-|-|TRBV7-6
TGTGCCAGCAGCCGTTCCGGGACACCTTACAATGAGCAGTTCTTC
CASSRSGTPYNEQFF
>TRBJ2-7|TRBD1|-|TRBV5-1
TGCGCCAGCAGTTCTACCGGGACAGGGAACGAGCAGTACTTC
CASSSTGTGNEQYF
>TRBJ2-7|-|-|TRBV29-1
TGCAGCGTTGAGGGGGGTGTGACAGGGAGCATCTACGAGCAGTACTTC
CSVEGGVTGSIYEQYF
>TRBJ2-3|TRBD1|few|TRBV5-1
TGCGCCAGCAGCACTGGACAGGGGAGAACAGATACGCAGTATTTT
CASSTGQGRTDTQYF
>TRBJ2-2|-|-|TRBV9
TGTGCCAGCAGCGTAATTGGGGATAACACCGGGGAGCTGTTTTTT
CASSVIGDNTGELFF
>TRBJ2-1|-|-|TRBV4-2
TGTGCCAGCAGCCAATACAAGAGCGGAGCCAATGAGCAGTTCTTC
CASSQYKSGANEQFF
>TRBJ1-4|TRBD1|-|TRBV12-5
TGTGCTAGTGGTTTCGGGGACAGCACAAATGAAAAACTGTTTTTT
CASGFGDSTNEKLFF
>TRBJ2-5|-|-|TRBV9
TGTGCCAGCAGCGTAGGCAACAGGGACTATGTCGTCCAGTACTTC
CASSVGNRDYVVQYF
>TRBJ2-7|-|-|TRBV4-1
TGCGCCAGCAGCCAGGGAGGGGGCAGCGAGCAGTACTTC
CASSQGGGSEQYF
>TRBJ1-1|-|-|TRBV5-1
TGCGCCAGCAGCTTGGTGGGCACTGAAGCTTTCTTT
CASSLVGTEAFF
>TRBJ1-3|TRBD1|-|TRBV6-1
TGTGCCAGCAGTCCTAGACAGGGTCTAAGAAACACCATATATTTT
CASSPRQGLRNTIYF
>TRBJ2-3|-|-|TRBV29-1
TGCAGCGCCCCAAGTCCCTCCGATACGCAGTATTTT
CSAPSPSDTQYF
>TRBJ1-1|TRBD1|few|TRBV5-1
TGCGCCAGCAGCTTGCTTGTGGGCAGGGGGGACACTGAAGCTTTCTTT
CASSLLVGRGDTEAFF
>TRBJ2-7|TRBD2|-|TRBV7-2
TGTGCCAGCAGCTTAGCGGGGACTAGCGGGCTTGCCTACGAGCAGTACTTC
CASSLAGTSGLAYEQYF
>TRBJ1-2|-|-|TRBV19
TGTGCCAGTAGGAAGAGTATACGGGAAGACCCCGGAGGTTGGTATGGCTACACCTTC
CASRKSIREDPGGWYGYTF
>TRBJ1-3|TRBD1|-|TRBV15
TGTGCCACGAGCACAGGGGTTGGAAACACCATATATTTT
CATSTGVGNTIYF
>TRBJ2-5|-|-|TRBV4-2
TGTGCCAGCAGCCAAGGGTGGAGGGACTCCAGGCCCCGTAGGGTGACCCAGTACTTC
CASSQGWRDSRPRRVTQYF
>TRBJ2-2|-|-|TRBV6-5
TGTGCCAGCAGTTACTCCCCCAACACCGGGGAGCTGTTTTTT
CASSYSPNTGELFF
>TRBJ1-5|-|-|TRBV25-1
TGTGCCAGCACAGCTGGGGGGGAGGGCAATCAGCCCCAGCATTTT
CASTAGGEGNQPQHF
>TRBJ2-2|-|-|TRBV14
TGTGCCAGCAGAAAAGCTCGGGAGAACACCGGGGAGCTGTTTTTT
CASRKARENTGELFF
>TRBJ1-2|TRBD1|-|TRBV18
TGTGCCAGCTCGACAAAAGGACAGGGCGAAGGCTACACCTTC
CASSTKGQGEGYTF
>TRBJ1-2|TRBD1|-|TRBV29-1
TGCAGCGTCAGCGGGACAGGGGGTTATTCCTATGGCTACACCTTC
CSVSGTGGYSYGYTF
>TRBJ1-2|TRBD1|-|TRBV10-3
TGTGCCATCAGTGCGGGACAGGGTGGCTACACCTTC
CAISAGQGGYTF
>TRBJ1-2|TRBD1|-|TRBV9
TGTGCCAGCAGCCGGGACAGGGTGAATCGCTACACCTTC
CASSRDRVNRYTF
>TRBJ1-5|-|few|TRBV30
TGTGCCTGGAGTGACTCATATCAGCCCCAGCATTTT
CAWSDSYQPQHF
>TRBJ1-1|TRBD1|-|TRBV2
TGTGCCAGTCACACAGGGGGCCATGAAGCTTTCTTT
CASHTGGHEAFF
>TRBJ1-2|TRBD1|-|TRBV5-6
TGTGCCAGCAGCTTGGCGGGGACAGGGAGCGGCTACACCTTC
CASSLAGTGSGYTF
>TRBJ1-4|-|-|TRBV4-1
TGCGCCAGCAGGACTCCCGGAGGGAGTAATGAAAAACTGTTTTTT
CASRTPGGSNEKLFF
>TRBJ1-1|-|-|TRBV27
TGTGCCTGCAGGCGAGGGACCAACACTGAAGCTTTCTTT
CACRRGTNTEAFF
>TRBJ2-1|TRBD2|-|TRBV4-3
TGCGCCAGCAGCCAAGTTGTCCGGCTAGCGGGTTACAATGAGCAGTTCTTC
CASSQVVRLAGYNEQFF
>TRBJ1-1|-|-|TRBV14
TGTGCCAGCAGCCAATTTGAGGTGAGGAACACTGAAGCTTTCTTT
CASSQFEVRNTEAFF
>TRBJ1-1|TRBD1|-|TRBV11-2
TGTGCCAGCAGCTCTCCAGGGGGCTCAATCATGAACACTGAAGCTTTCTTT
CASSSPGGSIMNTEAFF
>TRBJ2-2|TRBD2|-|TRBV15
TGTGCCACCAGCCCCCGGCAGCGGGAGTCCGGGGAGCTGTTTTTT
CATSPRQRESGELFF
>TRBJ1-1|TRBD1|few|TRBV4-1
TGCGCCAGCAGCCAAGATCCAGGACAGGGTGGGGGGAACACTGAAGCTTTCTTT
CASSQDPGQGGGNTEAFF
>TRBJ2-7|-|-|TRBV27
TGTGCCAGCAGTTTATATCAGGGGTGGGAGCAGTACTTC
CASSLYQGWEQYF
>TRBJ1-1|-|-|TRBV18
TGTGCCAGCTCACCTACAGCGACAGTCCTGAACACTGAAGCTTTCTTT
CASSPTATVLNTEAFF
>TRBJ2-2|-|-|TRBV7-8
TGTGCCGGGGCCCCCCAAATTGGCGGGGAGCTGTTTTTT
CAGAPQIGGELFF
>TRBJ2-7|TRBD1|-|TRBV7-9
TGTGCCACCGGATCGGACAGGGATCCCCACGAGCAGTACTTC
CATGSDRDPHEQYF
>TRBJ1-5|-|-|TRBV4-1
TGCGCCAGCAGCCAAGATCCGGGCAATAGCAATCAGCCCCAGCATTTT
CASSQDPGNSNQPQHF
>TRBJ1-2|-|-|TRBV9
TGTGCCAGCAGCGTAGAAGGGAGTAATGGCTACACCTTC
CASSVEGSNGYTF
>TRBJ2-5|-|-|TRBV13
TGTGCCAGCAGCTTAGGCCTACAGAGCCAAGAGACCCAGTACTTC
CASSLGLQSQETQYF
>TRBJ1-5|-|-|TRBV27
TGTGCCAGCAGTTCATCCCCTTTCGCGGGAGAGGCCAATCAGCCCCAGCATTTT
CASSSSPFAGEANQPQHF
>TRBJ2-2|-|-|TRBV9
TGTGCCAGCAGCGTGCGGGGTAACACCGGGGAGCTGTTTTTT
CASSVRGNTGELFF